This TCR beta chain is from a study of response to subunit inactivated influenza vaccine. The study's findings and limits: Authors suggested each seasonal flu vaccination may recruit only limited numbers of new T cells.

Each CDR3 protein gets one entry after TCRdb re-called the RT-PCR reads with MiXCR. The table shows roughly 760,000 distinct CDR3 sequences, with around 20% occurring only once. Details on this clonotype: Its cognate antigen is unknown.

This CDR3 region has 14 residues. Deletions cut 0 bases from V and 6 bases from J, with 9 bases between. From germline, CDR1 is KGHSH and CDR2 LQKENI. The source was PBMCs from blood, collected approximately 5 days after vaccination. The chain combines TRBV18 with TRBJ2-4; maybe TRBD1 (6 bases). This TCR was sampled from a man aged 50-60 years who received an inactivated influenza vaccine. Written as DNA, the CDR3 is TGTGCCAGCTCACCACCGGGACAAGGAAACATTCAGTACTTC. Its protein is CASSPPGQGNIQYF.